Sequencing of this TCR beta chain was carried out in a study of blood T cell repertoires in COVID-19. The CDR3 is 20 residues long. Germline V gives CDR1 LNHDA, CDR2 SQIVND (reference sequence). V lost 4 bases to trimming and J lost 5 bases, with 32 bases between them. In the original processing: Amplification with reference gene primers provided the estimates of nucleated cell counts. Only in-frame clones appear in the TCRdb table, and some are missing; sequencing was by immunoSEQ multiplex PCR. That table furnishes V, J and clone size, whereas the DNA furnished D and trimming. The sample lists under 200,000 clones, about 80% occurring once.

This receptor was taken from a man in his 70s with active or convalescent COVID-19. Material for sequencing was peripheral blood. The V and J genes are TRBV19 and TRBJ1-1; possible D gene TRBD1, 5 bases. The DNA for the CDR3 is TGTGCCAGTAGTAGCCAGCGCCTCCGATTGGGGACTCAAGCATCGACTGAAGCTTTCTTT. Encoded protein: CASSSQRLRLGTQASTEAFF. Full variable domain (remainder filled in from reference TRBV19 and TRBJ1-1): DGGITQSPKYLFRKEGQNVTLSCEQNLNHDAMYWYRQDPGQGLRLIYYSQIVNDFQKGDIAEGYSVSREKKESFPLTVTSAQKNPTAFYLCASSSQRLRLGTQASTEAFFGQGTRLTVV.